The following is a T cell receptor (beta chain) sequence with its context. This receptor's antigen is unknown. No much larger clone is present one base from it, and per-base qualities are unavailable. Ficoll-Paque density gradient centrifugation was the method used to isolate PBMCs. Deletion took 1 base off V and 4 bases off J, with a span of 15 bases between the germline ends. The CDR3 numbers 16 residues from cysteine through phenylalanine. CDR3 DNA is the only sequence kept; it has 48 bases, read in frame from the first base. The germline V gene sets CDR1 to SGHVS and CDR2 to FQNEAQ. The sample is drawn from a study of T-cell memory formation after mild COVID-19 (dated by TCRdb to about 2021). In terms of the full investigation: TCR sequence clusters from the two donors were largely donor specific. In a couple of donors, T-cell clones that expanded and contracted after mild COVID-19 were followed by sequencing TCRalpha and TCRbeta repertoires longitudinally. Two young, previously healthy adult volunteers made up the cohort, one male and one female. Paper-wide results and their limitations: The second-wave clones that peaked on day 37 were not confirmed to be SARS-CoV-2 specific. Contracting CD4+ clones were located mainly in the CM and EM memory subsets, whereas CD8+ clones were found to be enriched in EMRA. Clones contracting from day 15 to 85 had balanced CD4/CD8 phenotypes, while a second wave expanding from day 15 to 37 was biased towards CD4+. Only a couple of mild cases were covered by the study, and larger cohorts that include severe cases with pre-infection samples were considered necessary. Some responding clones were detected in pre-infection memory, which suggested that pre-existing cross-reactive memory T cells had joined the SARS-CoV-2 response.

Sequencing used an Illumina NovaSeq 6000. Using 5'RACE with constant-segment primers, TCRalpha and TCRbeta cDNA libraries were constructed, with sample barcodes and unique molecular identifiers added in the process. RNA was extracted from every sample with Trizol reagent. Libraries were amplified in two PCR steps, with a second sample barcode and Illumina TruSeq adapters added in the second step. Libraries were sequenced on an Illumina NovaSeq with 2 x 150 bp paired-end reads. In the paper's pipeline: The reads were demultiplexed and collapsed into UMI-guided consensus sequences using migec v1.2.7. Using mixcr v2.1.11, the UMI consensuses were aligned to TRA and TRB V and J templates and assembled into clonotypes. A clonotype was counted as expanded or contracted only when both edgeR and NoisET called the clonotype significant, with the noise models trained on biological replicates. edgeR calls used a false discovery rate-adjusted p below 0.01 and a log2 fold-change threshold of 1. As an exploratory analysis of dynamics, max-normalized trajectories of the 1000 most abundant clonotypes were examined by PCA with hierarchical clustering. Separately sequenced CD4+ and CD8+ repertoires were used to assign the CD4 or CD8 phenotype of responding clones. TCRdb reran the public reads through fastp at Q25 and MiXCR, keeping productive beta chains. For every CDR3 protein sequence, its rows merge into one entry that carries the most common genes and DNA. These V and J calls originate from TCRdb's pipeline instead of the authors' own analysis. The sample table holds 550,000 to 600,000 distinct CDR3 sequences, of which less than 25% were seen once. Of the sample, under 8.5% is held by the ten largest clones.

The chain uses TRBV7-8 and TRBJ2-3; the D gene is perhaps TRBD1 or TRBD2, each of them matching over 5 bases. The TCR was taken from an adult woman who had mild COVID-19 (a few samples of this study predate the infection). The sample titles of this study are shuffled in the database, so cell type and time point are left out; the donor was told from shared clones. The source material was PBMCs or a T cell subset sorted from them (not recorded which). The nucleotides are TGTGCCAGCAGCTTAGGGGGACGAGGGGCGGCAGATACGCAGTATTTT. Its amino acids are CASSLGGRGAADTQYF.